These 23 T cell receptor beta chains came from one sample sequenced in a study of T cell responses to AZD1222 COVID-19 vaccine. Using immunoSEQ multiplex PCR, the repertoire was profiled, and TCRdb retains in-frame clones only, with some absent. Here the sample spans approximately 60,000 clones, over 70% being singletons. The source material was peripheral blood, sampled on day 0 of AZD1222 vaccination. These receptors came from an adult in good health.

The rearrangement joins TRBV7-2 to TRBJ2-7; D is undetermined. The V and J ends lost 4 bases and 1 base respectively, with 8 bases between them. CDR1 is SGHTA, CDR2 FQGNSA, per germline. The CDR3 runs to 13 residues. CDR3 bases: TGTGCCAGCAGCTCTAGACGTTCCTACGAGCAGTACTTC. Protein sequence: CASSSRRSYEQYF. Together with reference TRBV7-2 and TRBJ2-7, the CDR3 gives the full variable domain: GAGVSQSPSNKVTEKGKDVELRCDPISGHTALYWYRQSLGQGLEFLIYFQGNSAPDKSGLPSDRFSAERTGGSVSTLTIQRTQQEDSAVYLCASSSRRSYEQYFGPGTRLTVT.

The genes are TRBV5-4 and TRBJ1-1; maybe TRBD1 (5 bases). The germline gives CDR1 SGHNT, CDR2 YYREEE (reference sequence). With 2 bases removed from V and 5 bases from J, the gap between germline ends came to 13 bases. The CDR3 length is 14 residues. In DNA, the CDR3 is TGTGCCAGCAGCTTCCCTGGGACTCGGACTGAAGCTTTCTTT. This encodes CASSFPGTRTEAFF. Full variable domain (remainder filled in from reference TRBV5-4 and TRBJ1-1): ETGVTQSPTHLIKTRGQQVTLRCSSQSGHNTVSWYQQALGQGPQFIFQYYREEENGRGNFPPRFSGLQFPNYSSELNVNALELDDSALYLCASSFPGTRTEAFFGQGTRLTVV.

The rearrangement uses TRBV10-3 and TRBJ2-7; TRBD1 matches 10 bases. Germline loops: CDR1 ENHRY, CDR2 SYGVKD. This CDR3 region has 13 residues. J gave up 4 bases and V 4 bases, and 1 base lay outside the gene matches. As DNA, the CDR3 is TGTGCCATCAGTGGACAGGGGGCGTACGAGCAGTACTTC. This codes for CAISGQGAYEQYF.

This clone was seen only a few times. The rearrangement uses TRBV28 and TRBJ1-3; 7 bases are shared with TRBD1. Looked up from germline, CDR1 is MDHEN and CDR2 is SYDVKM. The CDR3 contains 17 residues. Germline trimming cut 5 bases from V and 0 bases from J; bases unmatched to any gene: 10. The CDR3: CASSTSRQGFSGNTIYF. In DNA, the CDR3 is TGTGCCAGCAGTACCTCGAGACAGGGCTTCTCTGGAAACACCATATATTTT. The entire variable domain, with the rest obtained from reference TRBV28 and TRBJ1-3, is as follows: DVKVTQSSRYLVKRTGEKVFLECVQDMDHENMFWYRQDPGLGLRLIYFSYDVKMKEKGDIPEGYSVSREKKERFSLILESASTNQTSMYLCASSTSRQGFSGNTIYFGEGSWLTVV.

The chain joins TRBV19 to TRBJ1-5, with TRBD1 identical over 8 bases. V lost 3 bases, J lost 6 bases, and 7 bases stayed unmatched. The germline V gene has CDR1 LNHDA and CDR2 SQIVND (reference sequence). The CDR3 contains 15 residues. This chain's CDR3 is CASSIAQGAGQPQHF. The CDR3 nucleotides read TGTGCCAGTAGTATTGCTCAGGGGGCCGGTCAGCCCCAGCATTTT.

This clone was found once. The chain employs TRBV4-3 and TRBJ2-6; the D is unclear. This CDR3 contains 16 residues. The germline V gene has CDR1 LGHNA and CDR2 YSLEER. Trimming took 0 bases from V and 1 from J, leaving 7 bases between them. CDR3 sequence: CASSQDLKSGANVLTF. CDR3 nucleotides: TGCGCCAGCAGCCAAGATTTGAAGTCTGGGGCCAACGTCCTGACTTTC.

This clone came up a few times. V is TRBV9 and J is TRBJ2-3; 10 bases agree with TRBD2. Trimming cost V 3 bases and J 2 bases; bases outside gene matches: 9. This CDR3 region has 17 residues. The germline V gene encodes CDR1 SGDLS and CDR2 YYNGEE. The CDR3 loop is CASSDSGGTTPTDTQYF. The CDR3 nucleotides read TGTGCCAGCAGCGATAGCGGGGGGACGACCCCCACAGATACGCAGTATTTT. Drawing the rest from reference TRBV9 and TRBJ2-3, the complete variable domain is DSGVTQTPKHLITATGQRVTLRCSPRSGDLSVYWYQQSLDQGLQFLIQYYNGEERAKGNILERFSAQQFPDLHSELNLSSLELGDSALYFCASSDSGGTTPTDTQYFGPGTRLTVL.

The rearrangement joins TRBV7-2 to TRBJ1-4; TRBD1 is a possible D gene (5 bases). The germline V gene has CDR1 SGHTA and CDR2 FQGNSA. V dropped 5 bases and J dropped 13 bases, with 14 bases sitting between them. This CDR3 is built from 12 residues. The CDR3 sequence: CASSHGTPRLFF. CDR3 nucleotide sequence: TGTGCCAGCAGCCACGGGACCCCTAGACTGTTTTTT.

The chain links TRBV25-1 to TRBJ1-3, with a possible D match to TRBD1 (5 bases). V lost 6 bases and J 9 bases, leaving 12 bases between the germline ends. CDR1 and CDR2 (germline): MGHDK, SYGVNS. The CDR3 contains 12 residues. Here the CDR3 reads CASSGTVGTIYF. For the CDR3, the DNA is TGTGCCAGCAGCGGGACGGTGGGCACCATATATTTT.

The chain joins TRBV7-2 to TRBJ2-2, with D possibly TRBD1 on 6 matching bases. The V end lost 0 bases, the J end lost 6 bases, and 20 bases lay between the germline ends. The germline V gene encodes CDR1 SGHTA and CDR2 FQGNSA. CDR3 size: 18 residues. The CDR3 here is CASSLALGRGESAGELFF. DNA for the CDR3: TGTGCCAGCAGCTTAGCGCTTGGCAGGGGTGAATCAGCCGGGGAGCTGTTTTTT.

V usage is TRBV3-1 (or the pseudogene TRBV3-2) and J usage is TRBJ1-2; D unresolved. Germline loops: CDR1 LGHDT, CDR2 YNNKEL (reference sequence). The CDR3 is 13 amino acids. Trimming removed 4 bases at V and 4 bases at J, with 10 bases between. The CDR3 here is CASSPGDTYGYTF. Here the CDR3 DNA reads TGTGCCAGCAGCCCGGGCGACACCTATGGCTACACCTTC.

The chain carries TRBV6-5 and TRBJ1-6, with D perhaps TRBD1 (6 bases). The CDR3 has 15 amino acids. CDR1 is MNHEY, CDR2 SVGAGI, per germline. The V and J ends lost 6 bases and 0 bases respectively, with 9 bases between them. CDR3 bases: TGTGCCAGCAGGGCAGGGGACTCCTATAATTCACCCCTCCACTTT. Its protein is CASRAGDSYNSPLHF.

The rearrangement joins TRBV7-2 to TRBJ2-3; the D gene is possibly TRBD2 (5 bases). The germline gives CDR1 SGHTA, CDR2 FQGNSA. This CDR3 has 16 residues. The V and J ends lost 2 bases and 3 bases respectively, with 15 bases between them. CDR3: CASSLLARTGTDTQYF. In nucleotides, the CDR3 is TGTGCCAGCAGCTTACTGGCACGGACTGGGACAGATACGCAGTATTTT.

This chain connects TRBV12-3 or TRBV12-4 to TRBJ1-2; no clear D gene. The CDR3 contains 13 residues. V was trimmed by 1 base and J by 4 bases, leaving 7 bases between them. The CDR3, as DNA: TGTGCCAGCAGTTTAGGTGACCCCTATGGCTACACCTTC. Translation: CASSLGDPYGYTF.

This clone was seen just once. The CDR3 region is CASPGSGNTEAFF. The CDR3 nucleotides read TGTGCCAGCCCCGGGAGCGGGAACACTGAAGCTTTCTTT. The chain combines TRBV19 with TRBJ1-1, with D uncertain. The CDR3 sequence is 13 residues long. Germline V lookup: CDR1 LNHDA, CDR2 SQIVND (reference sequence). Trimming pared 9 bases from V and 1 base from J, leaving 12 bases between.

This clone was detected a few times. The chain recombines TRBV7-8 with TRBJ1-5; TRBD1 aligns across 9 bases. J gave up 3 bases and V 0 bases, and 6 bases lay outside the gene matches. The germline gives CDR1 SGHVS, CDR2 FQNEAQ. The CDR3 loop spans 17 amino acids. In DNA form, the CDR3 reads TGTGCCAGCAGCTTAGCAGGAGGGACAGGGAACAATCAGCCCCAGCATTTT. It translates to CASSLAGGTGNNQPQHF. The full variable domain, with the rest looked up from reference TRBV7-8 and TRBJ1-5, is GAGVSQSPRYKVAKRGQDVALRCDPISGHVSLFWYQQALGQGPEFLTYFQNEAQLDKSGLPSDRFFAERPEGSVSTLKIQRTQQEDSAVYLCASSLAGGTGNNQPQHFGDGTRLSIL.

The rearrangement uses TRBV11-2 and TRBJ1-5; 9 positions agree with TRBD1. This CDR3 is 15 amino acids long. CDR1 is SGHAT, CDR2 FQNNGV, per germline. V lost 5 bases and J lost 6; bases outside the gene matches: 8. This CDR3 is CASSLGTGISQPQHF. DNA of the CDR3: TGTGCCAGCAGCCTAGGGACAGGGATAAGTCAGCCCCAGCATTTT.

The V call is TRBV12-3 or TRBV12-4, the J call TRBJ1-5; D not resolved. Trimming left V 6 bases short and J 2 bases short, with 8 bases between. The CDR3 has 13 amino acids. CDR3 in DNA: TGTGCCAGCAGCTCGACGGGCAATCAGCCCCAGCATTTT. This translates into CASSSTGNQPQHF.

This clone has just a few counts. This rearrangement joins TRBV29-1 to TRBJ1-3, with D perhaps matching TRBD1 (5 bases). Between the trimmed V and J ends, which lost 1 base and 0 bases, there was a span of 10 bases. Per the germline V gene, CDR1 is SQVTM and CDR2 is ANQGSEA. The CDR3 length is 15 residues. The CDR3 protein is CSVEVAGFSGNTIYF. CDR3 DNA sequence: TGCAGCGTTGAAGTTGCAGGGTTCTCTGGAAACACCATATATTTT.

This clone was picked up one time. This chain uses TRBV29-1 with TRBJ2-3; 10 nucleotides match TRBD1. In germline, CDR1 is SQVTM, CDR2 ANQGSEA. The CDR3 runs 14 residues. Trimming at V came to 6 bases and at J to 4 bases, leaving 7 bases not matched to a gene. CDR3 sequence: CSVRRDRGADTQYF. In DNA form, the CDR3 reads TGCAGCGTCCGGCGGGACAGGGGTGCAGATACGCAGTATTTT.

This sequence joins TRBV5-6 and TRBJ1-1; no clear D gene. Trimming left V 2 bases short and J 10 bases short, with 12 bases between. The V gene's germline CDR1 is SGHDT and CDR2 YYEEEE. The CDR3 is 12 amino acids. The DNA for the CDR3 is TGTGCCAGCAGCTTAACCTACAGCGTAGCTTTCTTT. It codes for CASSLTYSVAFF.

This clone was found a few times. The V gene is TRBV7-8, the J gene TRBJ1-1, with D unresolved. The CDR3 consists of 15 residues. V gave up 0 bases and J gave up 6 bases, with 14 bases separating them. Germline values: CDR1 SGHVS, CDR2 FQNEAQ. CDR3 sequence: CASSLAYRSLAEAFF. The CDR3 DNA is TGTGCCAGCAGCTTAGCGTATAGGAGCCTCGCTGAAGCTTTCTTT.

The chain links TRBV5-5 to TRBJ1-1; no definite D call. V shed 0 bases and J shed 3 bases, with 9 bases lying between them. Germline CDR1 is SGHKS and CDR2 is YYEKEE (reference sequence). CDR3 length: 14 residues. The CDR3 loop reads CASSLAVRDTEAFF. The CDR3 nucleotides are TGTGCCAGCAGCTTGGCGGTGCGGGACACTGAAGCTTTCTTT.